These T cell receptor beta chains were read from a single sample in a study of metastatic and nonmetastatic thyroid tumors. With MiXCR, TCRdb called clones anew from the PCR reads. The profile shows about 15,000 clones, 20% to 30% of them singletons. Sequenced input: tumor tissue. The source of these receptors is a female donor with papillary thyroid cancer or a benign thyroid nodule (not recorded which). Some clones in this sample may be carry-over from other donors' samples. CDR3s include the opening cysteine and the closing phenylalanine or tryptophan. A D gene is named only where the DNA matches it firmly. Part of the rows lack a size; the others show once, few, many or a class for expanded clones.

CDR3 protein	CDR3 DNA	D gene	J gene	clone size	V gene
CASSRGTGEFEQYF	TGTGCCAGCAGCCGTGGGACAGGGGAATTCGAGCAGTACTTC	TRBD1	TRBJ2-7	.	TRBV6-5
CASRPRGDSPLHF	TGTGCCAGCAGACCCCGGGGAGATTCACCCCTCCACTTT	.	TRBJ1-6	medium-sized	TRBV12-3/TRBV12-4
CASSQGWALSAEAFF	TGCGCCAGCAGCCAAGGTTGGGCACTCTCTGCTGAAGCTTTCTTT	.	TRBJ1-1	.	TRBV4-3
CATSRSLLAGGTSYNEQFF	TGTGCCACCAGCCGATCTTTACTAGCGGGAGGGACATCCTACAATGAGCAGTTCTTC	TRBD2	TRBJ2-1	many	TRBV15
CASIPDGRRAFF	TGTGCCAGCATCCCAGACGGACGGCGGGCTTTCTTT	.	TRBJ1-1	.	TRBV6-1
CASRNTGELFF	TGTGCCAGCAGGAACACCGGGGAGCTGTTTTTT	.	TRBJ2-2	medium-sized	TRBV6-1
CASSPSRVTEAFF	TGTGCCAGCAGTCCATCCAGGGTCACTGAAGCTTTCTTT	.	TRBJ1-1	.	TRBV7-6
CASSLLAGGEQFF	TGTGCCAGCAGTTTGTTAGCGGGAGGTGAGCAGTTCTTC	TRBD2	TRBJ2-1	medium-sized	TRBV12-3/TRBV12-4
CASSFGPANTGELFF	TGTGCCAGCAGTTTTGGGCCGGCGAACACCGGTGAGCTTTTTTTT	.	TRBJ2-2	few	TRBV28
CSATGHPPTHYF	TGCAGTGCAACGGGGCATCCCCCAACGCATTATTTT	.	TRBJ2-3	.	TRBV20-1
CSARGSTGGTGELFF	TGCAGTGCTAGAGGCAGTACAGGGGGCACCGGGGAGCTGTTTTTT	TRBD1	TRBJ2-2	many	TRBV20-1
CASSSRLAGGTDTQYF	TGTGCCAGCAGTTCGCGACTAGCGGGAGGCACAGATACGCAGTATTTT	TRBD2	TRBJ2-3	few	TRBV27
CASSYTGLDEQYF	TGTGCCAGCAGTTACACAGGACTAGACGAGCAGTACTTC	TRBD2	TRBJ2-7	few	TRBV6-6
CASSPGQGDYGYTF	TGTGCCAGCAGTCCGGGACAGGGGGACTATGGCTACACCTTC	TRBD1	TRBJ1-2	medium-sized	TRBV6-1
CASSEVTGPYEQYF	TGTGCCAGCAGTGAAGTTACAGGACCCTACGAGCAGTACTTC	.	TRBJ2-7	medium-sized	TRBV6-1
CASSQAHEDPTWEQYF	TGTGCCAGCAGTCAGGCACATGAGGACCCCACGTGGGAGCAGTACTTC	.	TRBJ2-7	.	TRBV11-2
CASGVETVGSSPLHF	TGTGCCAGCGGTGTGGAGACGGTCGGGAGTTCACCCCTCCACTTT	.	TRBJ1-6	many	TRBV6-1
CASSSTGGFKHAGELFF	TGTGCCAGCAGCTCAACCGGCGGGTTTAAACACGCCGGCGAGCTGTTTTTT	.	TRBJ2-2	.	TRBV11-1
CASSVAPSVGFNEQFF	TGTGCCAGCAGCGTAGCCCCTAGCGTCGGTTTCAATGAGCAGTTCTTC	.	TRBJ2-1	once	TRBV9
CAWGEQGEGGYTF	TGTGCCTGGGGTGAACAGGGGGAAGGGGGCTACACCTTC	TRBD1	TRBJ1-2	once	TRBV30
CASSPGRAGGYTF	TGCGCCAGCAGCCCGGGGAGGGCTGGGGGCTACACCTTC	.	TRBJ1-2	medium-sized	TRBV4-1
CASSYAPSGNFEQYF	TGTGCCAGCAGTTACGCGCCTAGCGGGAACTTCGAGCAGTACTTC	TRBD2	TRBJ2-7	.	TRBV6-2/TRBV6-3
CSSRDPGAQGTYEQYF	TGCAGTTCTAGAGACCCAGGAGCGCAGGGTACCTACGAGCAGTACTTC	.	TRBJ2-7	once	TRBV20-1
CASRNGEAYNAQFF	TGTGCCAGCAGGAATGGGGAGGCCTACAATGCGCAGTTCTTC	.	TRBJ2-1	few	TRBV6-1
CASSNTNRGTEAFF	TGTGCCAGCAGTAACACCAACCGAGGCACTGAAGCTTTCTTT	.	TRBJ1-1	many	TRBV2
CASSYDRSNTGELFF	TGTGCCAGCAGCTATGACAGGAGTAACACCGGGGAGCTGTTTTTT	.	TRBJ2-2	medium-sized	TRBV13
CASSQAGGPNKETQYF	TGTGCCAGCAGCCAGGCGGGAGGGCCAAACAAAGAGACCCAGTACTTC	TRBD2	TRBJ2-5	many	TRBV3-1
CASSYSTANTGELFF	TGTGCCAGCAGTTACTCCACAGCTAACACCGGGGAGCTGTTTTTT	.	TRBJ2-2	.	TRBV6-5
CACDWTGVGYEQYF	TGTGCCTGCGACTGGACAGGGGTTGGATACGAGCAGTACTTC	TRBD1	TRBJ2-7	.	TRBV30
CASSPNGITYNEQFF	TGCGCCAGCAGCCCCAATGGAATCACCTACAATGAGCAGTTCTTC	.	TRBJ2-1	once	TRBV5-1
CSAEGGFRPQHF	TGCAGTGCTGAGGGGGGATTTCGGCCCCAGCATTTT	.	TRBJ1-5	medium-sized	TRBV20-1
CASSLVGGTSVQTQYF	TGTGCCAGCAGCTTAGTGGGGGGGACTAGCGTTCAGACCCAGTACTTC	TRBD2	TRBJ2-5	.	TRBV7-8
CASRLSSGTDTQYF	TGTGCCAGCCGCCTTTCGTCGGGCACAGATACGCAGTATTTT	.	TRBJ2-3	.	TRBV12-3/TRBV12-4
CSAPSSGWGEQFF	TGCAGTGCTCCTTCTAGCGGGTGGGGTGAGCAGTTCTTC	TRBD2	TRBJ2-1	many	TRBV20-1
CASISGLTVITDTQYF	TGTGCCAGCATCTCCGGGCTTACTGTGATCACAGATACGCAGTATTTT	.	TRBJ2-3	.	TRBV7-6
CASSIKPVNTEAFF	TGTGCCAGTAGTATAAAACCGGTGAACACTGAAGCTTTCTTT	.	TRBJ1-1	medium-sized	TRBV19
CASSEGPEQYF	TGTGCCAGCAGCGAGGGGCCCGAGCAGTACTTC	.	TRBJ2-7	medium-sized	TRBV11-2
CASSLGGGEQYF	TGTGCCAGCAGCTTAGGGGGTGGCGAGCAGTACTTC	.	TRBJ2-7	few	TRBV7-9
CASSGGGSNQPQHF	TGTGCCAGCAGCGGAGGGGGCAGCAATCAGCCCCAGCATTTT	TRBD1	TRBJ1-5	many	TRBV9
CASSPSSYEQYF	TGTGCCAGCAGTCCCTCCTCCTACGAGCAGTACTTC	.	TRBJ2-7	few	TRBV28
CASSGQGGSPLHF	TGTGCCAGCAGCGGACAGGGGGGATCACCCCTCCACTTT	TRBD1	TRBJ1-6	.	TRBV2
CASRIRTGGNTEAFF	TGTGCCAGCAGAATCCGAACCGGGGGGAACACTGAAGCTTTCTTT	.	TRBJ1-1	medium-sized	TRBV27
CATTGLLTEAFF	TGTGCCACCACAGGGCTATTAACCGAGGCTTTCTTT	.	TRBJ1-1	few	TRBV6-1
CASSQAGTGGEDTQYF	TGCGCCAGCAGCCAAGCAGGGACAGGGGGCGAAGATACGCAGTATTTT	TRBD1	TRBJ2-3	.	TRBV4-1
CASSLADPLGDTQYF	TGCGCCAGCAGTCTAGCGGACCCTTTGGGGGATACGCAGTATTTT	TRBD2	TRBJ2-3	many	TRBV10-1
CASSHSGTVLSYEQYF	TGTGCCAGCAGTCACTCGGGGACCGTACTCTCCTACGAGCAGTACTTC	.	TRBJ2-7	few	TRBV12-3/TRBV12-4
CASSLDRGLAGGSSYNEQFF	TGTGCCAGCAGCTTAGATCGCGGGCTAGCGGGGGGAAGCTCCTACAATGAGCAGTTCTTC	TRBD2	TRBJ2-1	many	TRBV11-2
CASSQLRGSYEQYF	TGTGCCAGCAGCCAACTCCGGGGTTCCTACGAGCAGTACTTC	.	TRBJ2-7	.	TRBV28
CASSYSRGGGDIQYF	TGTGCCAGCAGTTACTCGAGGGGAGGCGGGGACATTCAGTACTTC	.	TRBJ2-4	medium-sized	TRBV6-6
CSARDWAQSSGDNVLTF	TGCAGTGCTAGAGATTGGGCCCAGAGCTCTGGGGACAACGTCCTGACTTTC	.	TRBJ2-6	.	TRBV20-1
CASSWGVPNYGYTF	TGTGCCAGCAGTTGGGGGGTTCCCAACTATGGCTACACCTTC	.	TRBJ1-2	medium-sized	TRBV12-3/TRBV12-4
CSARLENYEQYF	TGCAGTGCTAGATTGGAGAACTACGAGCAGTACTTC	.	TRBJ2-7	.	TRBV20-1
CASSPGTGNTGELFF	TGCGCCAGCAGCCCCGGGACAGGGAACACCGGGGAGCTGTTTTTT	TRBD1	TRBJ2-2	.	TRBV5-1
CASSEGGTEETQYF	TGTGCCAGCAGTGAGGGCGGGACGGAAGAGACCCAGTACTTC	.	TRBJ2-5	medium-sized	TRBV2
CASSLALGTSGPADTQYF	TGTGCCAGCAGTTTAGCGCTGGGTACTAGCGGGCCCGCAGATACGCAGTATTTC	TRBD2	TRBJ2-3	few	TRBV12-3/TRBV12-4
CASNGVFTDTQYF	TGTGCCAGCAATGGGGTATTTACAGATACGCAGTATTTT	.	TRBJ2-3	many	TRBV2
CSAREASGRHPAHQETQYF	TGCAGTGCTAGAGAGGCTAGCGGGAGGCACCCGGCCCACCAAGAGACCCAGTACTTC	TRBD2	TRBJ2-5	.	TRBV20-1
CASSLLRAGELFF	TGTGCCAGCAGTTTACTGAGGGCTGGGGAGCTGTTTTTT	.	TRBJ2-2	few	TRBV28